Given below is one T cell receptor (beta chain) in context. The data originate from a study of cytomegalovirus exposure and HLA in healthy donors. Germline V CDR1 and CDR2: SGHAT, FQDESV (reference sequence). The V gene lost 2 bases and the J gene lost 0 bases, with 19 bases spanning the gap. The CDR3 runs to 18 residues. 60 Vbeta and 13 Jbeta primers were used in PCR. Generated by immunoSEQ multiplex PCR, the TCRdb table keeps only in-frame clones and is missing some. The sample holds nearly 200,000 clones; 70% to 85% are singletons and the top ten take 0.098%. This sequence originates from a boy younger than 10 in good health and CMV-seronegative. The genes are TRBV11-1 and TRBJ1-1; a possible D gene is TRBD1 (6 bases). The sample comprised PBMCs. CDR3 bases: TGTGCCAGCAGCTTATGGACTCCTCGGGGACACCTGAACACTGAAGCTTTCTTT. This sequence encodes CASSLWTPRGHLNTEAFF.